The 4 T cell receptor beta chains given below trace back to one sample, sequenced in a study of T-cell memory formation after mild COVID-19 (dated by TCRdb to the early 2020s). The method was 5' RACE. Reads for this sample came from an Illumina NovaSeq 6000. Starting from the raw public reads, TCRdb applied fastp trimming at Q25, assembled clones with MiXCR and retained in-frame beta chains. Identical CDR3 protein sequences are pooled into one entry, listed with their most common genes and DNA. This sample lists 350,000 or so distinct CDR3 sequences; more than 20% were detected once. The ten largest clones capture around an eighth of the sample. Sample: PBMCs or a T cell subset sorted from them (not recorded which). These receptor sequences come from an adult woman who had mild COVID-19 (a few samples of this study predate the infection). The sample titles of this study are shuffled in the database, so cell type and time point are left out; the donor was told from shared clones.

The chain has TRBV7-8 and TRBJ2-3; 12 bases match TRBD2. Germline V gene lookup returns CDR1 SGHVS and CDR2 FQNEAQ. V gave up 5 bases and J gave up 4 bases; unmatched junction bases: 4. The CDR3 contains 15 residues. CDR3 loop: CASSASGGGADTQYF. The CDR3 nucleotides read TGTGCCAGCAGCGCTAGCGGGGGGGGAGCAGATACGCAGTATTTT.

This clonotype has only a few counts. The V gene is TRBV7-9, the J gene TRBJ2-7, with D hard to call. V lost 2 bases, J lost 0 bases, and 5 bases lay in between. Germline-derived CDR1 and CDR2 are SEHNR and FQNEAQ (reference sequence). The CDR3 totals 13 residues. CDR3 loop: CASSLYTSYEQYF. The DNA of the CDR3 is TGTGCCAGCAGCTTATACACCTCCTACGAGCAGTACTTC.

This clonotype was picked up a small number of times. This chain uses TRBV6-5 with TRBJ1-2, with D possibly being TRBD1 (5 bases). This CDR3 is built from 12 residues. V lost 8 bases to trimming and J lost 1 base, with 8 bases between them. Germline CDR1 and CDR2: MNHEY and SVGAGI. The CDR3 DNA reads TGTGCCAGCGGGGGGATTAACTATGGCTACACCTTC. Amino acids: CASGGINYGYTF.

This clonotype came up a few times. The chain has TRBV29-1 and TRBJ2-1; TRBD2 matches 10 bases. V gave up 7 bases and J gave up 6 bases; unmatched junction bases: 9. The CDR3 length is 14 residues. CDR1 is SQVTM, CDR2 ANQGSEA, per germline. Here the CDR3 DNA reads TGCAGCGCCGCAAGCGGGGGGGCCTCCAATGAGCAGTTCTTC. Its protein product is CSAASGGASNEQFF.